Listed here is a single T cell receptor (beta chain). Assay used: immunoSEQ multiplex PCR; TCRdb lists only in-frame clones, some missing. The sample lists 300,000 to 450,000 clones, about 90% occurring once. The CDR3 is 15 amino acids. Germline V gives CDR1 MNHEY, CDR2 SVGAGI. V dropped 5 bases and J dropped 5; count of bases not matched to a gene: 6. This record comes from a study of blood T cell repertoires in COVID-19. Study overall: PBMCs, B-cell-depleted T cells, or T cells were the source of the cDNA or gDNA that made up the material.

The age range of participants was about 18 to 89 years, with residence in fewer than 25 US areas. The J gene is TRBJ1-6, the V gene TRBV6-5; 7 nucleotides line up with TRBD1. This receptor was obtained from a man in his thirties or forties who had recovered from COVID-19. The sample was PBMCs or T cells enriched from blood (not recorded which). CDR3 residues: CASSRGGTDNSPLHF. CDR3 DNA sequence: TGTGCCAGCAGTAGAGGGGGGACAGATAATTCACCCCTCCACTTT.